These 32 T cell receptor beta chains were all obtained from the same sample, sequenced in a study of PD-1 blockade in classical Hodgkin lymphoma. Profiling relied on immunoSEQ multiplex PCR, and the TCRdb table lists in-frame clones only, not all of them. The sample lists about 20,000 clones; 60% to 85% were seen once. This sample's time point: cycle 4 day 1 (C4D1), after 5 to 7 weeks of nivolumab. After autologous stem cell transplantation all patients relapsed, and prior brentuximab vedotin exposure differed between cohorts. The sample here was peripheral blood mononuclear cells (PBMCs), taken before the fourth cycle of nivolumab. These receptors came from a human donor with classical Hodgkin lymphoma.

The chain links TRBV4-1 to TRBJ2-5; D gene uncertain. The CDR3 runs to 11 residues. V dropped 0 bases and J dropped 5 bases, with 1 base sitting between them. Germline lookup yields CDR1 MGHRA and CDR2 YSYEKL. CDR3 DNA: TGCGCCAGCAGCCAAGACGAGACCCAGTACTTC. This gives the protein CASSQDETQYF.

CDR3 residues: CASSVTGTTQNGYTF. Here the CDR3 DNA reads TGTGCCAGCAGCGTTACCGGGACAACGCAAAATGGCTACACCTTC. V and J are TRBV7-9 and TRBJ1-2, with a weak D call TRBD1 (6 bases). Germline V gene data show CDR1 as SEHNR and CDR2 as FQNEAQ (reference sequence). Trimming removed 5 bases at V and 6 bases at J, with 19 bases between. There are 15 residues in the CDR3.

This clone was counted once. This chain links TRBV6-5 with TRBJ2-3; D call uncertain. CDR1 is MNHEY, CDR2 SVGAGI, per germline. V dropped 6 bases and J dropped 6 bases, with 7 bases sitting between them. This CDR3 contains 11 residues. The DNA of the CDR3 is TGTGCCAGCAGGGGTGGGGATACGCAGTATTTT. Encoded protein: CASRGGDTQYF.

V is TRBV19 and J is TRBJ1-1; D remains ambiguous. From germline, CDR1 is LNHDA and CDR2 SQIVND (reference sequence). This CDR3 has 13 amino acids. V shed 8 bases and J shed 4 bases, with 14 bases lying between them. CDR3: CASDHGFSTEAFF. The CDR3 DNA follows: TGTGCCAGTGATCATGGGTTTTCCACTGAAGCTTTCTTT.

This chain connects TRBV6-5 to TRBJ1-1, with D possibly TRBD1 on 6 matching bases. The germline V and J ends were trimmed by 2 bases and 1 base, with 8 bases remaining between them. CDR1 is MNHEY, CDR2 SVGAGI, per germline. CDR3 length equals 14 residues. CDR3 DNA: TGTGCCAGCAGTTACGGGGGACAGAACACTGAAGCTTTCTTT. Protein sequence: CASSYGGQNTEAFF.

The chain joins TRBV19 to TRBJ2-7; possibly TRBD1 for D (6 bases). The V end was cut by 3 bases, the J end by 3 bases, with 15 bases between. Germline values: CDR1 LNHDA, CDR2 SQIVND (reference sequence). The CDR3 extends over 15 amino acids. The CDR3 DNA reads TGTGCCAGTAGTATCCTTCCGGGACAACGCTACGAGCAGTACTTC. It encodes CASSILPGQRYEQYF. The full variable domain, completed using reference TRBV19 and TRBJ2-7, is DGGITQSPKYLFRKEGQNVTLSCEQNLNHDAMYWYRQDPGQGLRLIYYSQIVNDFQKGDIAEGYSVSREKKESFPLTVTSAQKNPTAFYLCASSILPGQRYEQYFGPGTRLTVT.

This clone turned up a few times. CDR3 in amino acids: CASTSSGDYGYTF. CDR3 nucleotides: TGTGCCAGCACTAGTTCAGGTGACTATGGCTACACCTTC. The chain links TRBV6-1 to TRBJ1-2; no clear D gene. CDR3 length equals 13 residues. Germline V gives CDR1 MNHNS, CDR2 SASEGT. V was clipped by 7 bases and J by 3 bases, with 12 bases between them.

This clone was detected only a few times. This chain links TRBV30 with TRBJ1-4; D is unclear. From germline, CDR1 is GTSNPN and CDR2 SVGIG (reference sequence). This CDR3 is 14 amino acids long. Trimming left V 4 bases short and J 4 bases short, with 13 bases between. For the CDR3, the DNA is TGTGCCTGGAACACCGGGCCATATAATGAAAAACTGTTTTTT. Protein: CAWNTGPYNEKLFF.

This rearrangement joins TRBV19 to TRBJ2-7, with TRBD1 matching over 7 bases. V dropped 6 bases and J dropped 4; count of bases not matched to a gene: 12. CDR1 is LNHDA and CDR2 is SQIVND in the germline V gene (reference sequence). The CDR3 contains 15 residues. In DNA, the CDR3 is TGTGCCAGTAGGCCCACAGCGACAGGGCCTTACGAGCAGTACTTC. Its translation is CASRPTATGPYEQYF.

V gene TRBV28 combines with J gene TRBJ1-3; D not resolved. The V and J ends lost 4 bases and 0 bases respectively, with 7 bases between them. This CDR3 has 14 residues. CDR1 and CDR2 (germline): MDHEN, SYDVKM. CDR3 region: CASSSPSSGNTIYF. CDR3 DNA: TGTGCCAGCAGTTCCCCTTCCTCTGGAAACACCATATATTTT.

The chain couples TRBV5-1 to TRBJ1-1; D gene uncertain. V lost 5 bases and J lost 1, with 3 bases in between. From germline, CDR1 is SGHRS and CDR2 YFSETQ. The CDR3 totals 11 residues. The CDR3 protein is CASRWNTEAFF. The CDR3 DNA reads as TGCGCCAGCAGGTGGAACACTGAAGCTTTCTTT. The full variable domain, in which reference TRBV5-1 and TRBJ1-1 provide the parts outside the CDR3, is KAGVTQTPRYLIKTRGQQVTLSCSPISGHRSVSWYQQTPGQGLQFLFEYFSETQRNKGNFPGRFSGRQFSNSRSEMNVSTLELGDSALYLCASRWNTEAFFGQGTRLTVV.

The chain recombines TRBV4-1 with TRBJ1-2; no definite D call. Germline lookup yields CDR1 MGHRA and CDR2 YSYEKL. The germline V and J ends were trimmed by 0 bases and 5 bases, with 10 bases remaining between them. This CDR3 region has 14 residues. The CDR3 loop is CASSQEAVRYGYTF. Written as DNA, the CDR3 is TGCGCCAGCAGCCAAGAAGCGGTTCGATATGGCTACACCTTC.

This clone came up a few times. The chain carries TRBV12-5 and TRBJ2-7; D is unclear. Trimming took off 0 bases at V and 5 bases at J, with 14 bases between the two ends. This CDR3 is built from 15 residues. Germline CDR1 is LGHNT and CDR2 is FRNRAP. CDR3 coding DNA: TGTGCTAGTGGTTTGGTACGGCTCGGTTCTCACGAGCAGTACTTC. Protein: CASGLVRLGSHEQYF.

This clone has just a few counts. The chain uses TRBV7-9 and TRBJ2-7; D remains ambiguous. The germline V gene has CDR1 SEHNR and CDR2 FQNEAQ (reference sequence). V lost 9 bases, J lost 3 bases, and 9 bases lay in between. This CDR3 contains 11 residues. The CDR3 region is CASHDGYEQYF. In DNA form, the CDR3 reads TGTGCCAGTCACGACGGCTACGAGCAGTACTTC.

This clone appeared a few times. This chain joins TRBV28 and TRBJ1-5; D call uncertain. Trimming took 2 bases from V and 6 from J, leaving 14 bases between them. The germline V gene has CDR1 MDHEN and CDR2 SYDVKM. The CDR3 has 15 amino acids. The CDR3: CASSLTGFQVQPQHF. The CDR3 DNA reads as TGTGCCAGCAGTTTAACGGGGTTTCAGGTTCAGCCCCAGCATTTT.

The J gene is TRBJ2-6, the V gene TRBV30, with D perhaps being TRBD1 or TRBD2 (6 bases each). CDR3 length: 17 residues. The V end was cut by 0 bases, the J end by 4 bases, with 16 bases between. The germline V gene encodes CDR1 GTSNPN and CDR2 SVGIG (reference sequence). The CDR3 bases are TGTGCCTGGAGTGTAGGGGGGTCCGTGAAGGGGGCCAACGTCCTGACTTTC. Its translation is CAWSVGGSVKGANVLTF.

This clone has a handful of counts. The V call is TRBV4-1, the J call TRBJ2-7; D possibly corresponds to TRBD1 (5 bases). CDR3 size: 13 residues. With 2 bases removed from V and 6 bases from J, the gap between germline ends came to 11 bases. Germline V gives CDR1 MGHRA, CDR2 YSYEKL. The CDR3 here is CASSQWQGGEQYF. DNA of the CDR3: TGCGCCAGCAGCCAATGGCAGGGCGGCGAGCAGTACTTC.

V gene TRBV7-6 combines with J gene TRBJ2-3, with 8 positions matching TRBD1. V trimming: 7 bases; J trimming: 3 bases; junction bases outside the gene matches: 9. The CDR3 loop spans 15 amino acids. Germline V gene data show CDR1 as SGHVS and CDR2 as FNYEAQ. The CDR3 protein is CASMKTGEMTDTQYF. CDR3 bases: TGTGCCAGCATGAAGACAGGGGAGATGACAGATACGCAGTATTTT.

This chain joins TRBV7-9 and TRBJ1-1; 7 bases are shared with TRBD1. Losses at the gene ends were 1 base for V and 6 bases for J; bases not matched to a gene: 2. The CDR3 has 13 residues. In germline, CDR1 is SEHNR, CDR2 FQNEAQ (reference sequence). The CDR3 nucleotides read TGTGCCAGCAGCTTAGGGACAGGCTCTGAAGCTTTCTTT. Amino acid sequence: CASSLGTGSEAFF.

The CDR3 sequence: CAISEEGTSGRNEQYF. The CDR3 region has the DNA TGTGCCATCAGTGAGGAAGGGACTAGCGGGAGGAACGAGCAGTACTTC. J is TRBJ2-7 and V is TRBV10-3; 15 bases fit TRBD2. The trim removed 2 bases at V and 5 bases at J, leaving 4 bases unmatched. Germline-derived CDR1 and CDR2 are ENHRY and SYGVKD. The CDR3 covers 16 residues.

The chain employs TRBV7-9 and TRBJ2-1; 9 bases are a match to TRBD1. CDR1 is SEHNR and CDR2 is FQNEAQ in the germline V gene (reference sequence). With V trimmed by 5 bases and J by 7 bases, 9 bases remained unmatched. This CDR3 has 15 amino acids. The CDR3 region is CASSPAQGQGNEQFF. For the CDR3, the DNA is TGTGCCAGCAGCCCCGCCCAGGGACAGGGAAATGAGCAGTTCTTC.

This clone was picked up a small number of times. The CDR3 here is CASSYFRDRGIAEAFF. CDR3 nucleotide sequence: TGTGCCAGCAGCTACTTCCGGGACAGGGGAATCGCTGAAGCTTTCTTT. The chain uses TRBV7-9 and TRBJ1-1, with 10 bases aligning to TRBD1. The CDR3 is 16 amino acids. Germline loops: CDR1 SEHNR, CDR2 FQNEAQ (reference sequence). V was clipped by 4 bases and J by 6 bases; unmatched bases: 11.

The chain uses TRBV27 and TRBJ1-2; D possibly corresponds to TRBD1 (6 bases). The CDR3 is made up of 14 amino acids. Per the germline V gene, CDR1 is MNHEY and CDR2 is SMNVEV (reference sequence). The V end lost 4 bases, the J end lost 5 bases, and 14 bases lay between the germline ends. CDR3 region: CASSSISGVYGYTF. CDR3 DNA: TGTGCCAGCAGTTCTATCTCAGGGGTATATGGCTACACCTTC.

The DNA of the CDR3 is TGTGCCAGCAGGATCGACAGCTCGTATAGCAATCAGCCCCAGCATTTT. Protein: CASRIDSSYSNQPQHF. This rearrangement joins TRBV5-5 to TRBJ1-5; D possibly corresponds to TRBD1 (5 bases). There are 16 residues in the CDR3. The germline V and J ends were trimmed by 5 bases and 0 bases, with 15 bases remaining between them. The germline V gene encodes CDR1 SGHKS and CDR2 YYEKEE (reference sequence).

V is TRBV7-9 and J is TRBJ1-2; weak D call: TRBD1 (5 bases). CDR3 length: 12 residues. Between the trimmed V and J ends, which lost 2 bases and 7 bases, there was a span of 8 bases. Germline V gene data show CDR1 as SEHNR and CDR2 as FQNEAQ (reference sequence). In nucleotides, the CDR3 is TGTGCCAGCAGCTTAACCGGGGGTGGCTACACCTTC. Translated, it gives CASSLTGGGYTF. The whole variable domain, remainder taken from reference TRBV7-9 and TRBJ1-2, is DTGVSQNPRHKITKRGQNVTFRCDPISEHNRLYWYRQTLGQGPEFLTYFQNEAQLEKSRLLSDRFSAERPKGSFSTLEIQRTEQGDSAMYLCASSLTGGGYTFGSGTRLTVV.

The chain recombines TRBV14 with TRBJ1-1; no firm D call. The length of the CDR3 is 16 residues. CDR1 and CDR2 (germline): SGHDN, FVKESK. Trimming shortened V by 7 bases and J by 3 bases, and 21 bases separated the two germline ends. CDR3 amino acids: CASKGPERPDHTEAFF. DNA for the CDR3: TGTGCCAGCAAGGGTCCGGAAAGGCCCGACCACACTGAAGCTTTCTTT.

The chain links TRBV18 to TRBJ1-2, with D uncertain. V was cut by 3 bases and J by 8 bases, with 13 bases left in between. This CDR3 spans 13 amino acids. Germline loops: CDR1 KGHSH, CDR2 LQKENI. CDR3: CASSPLPGHGYTF. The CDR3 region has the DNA TGTGCCAGCTCACCGCTCCCGGGCCACGGCTACACCTTC.

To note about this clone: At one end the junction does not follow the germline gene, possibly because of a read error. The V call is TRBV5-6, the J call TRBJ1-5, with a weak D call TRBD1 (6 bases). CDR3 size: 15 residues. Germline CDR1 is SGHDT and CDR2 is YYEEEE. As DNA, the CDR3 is TGTGCCAGCAGCCTCAAAGGGGGGTCATCACTCACGAGTCTTTTT. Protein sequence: CASSLKGGSSLTSLF.

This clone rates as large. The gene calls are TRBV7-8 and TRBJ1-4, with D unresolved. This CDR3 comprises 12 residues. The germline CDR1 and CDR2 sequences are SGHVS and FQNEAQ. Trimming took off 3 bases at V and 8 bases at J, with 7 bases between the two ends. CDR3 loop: CASSLSGEKLFF. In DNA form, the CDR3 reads TGTGCCAGCAGCTTGTCGGGGGAAAAACTGTTTTTT.

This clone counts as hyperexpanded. This CDR3 is CASTPGPTYEQYF. For the CDR3, the DNA is TGTGCCAGCACCCCCGGCCCAACCTACGAGCAGTACTTC. This chain links TRBV6-6 with TRBJ2-7; D uncertain. CDR1 MNHNY and CDR2 SVGAGI come from the germline V gene (reference sequence). The V end lost 7 bases, the J end lost 2 bases, and 12 bases lay between the germline ends. CDR3 length: 13 residues.

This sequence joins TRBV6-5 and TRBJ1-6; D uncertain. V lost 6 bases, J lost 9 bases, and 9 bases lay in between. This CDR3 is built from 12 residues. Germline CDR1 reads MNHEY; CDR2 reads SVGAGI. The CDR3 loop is CASSRLFSPLHF. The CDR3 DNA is TGTGCCAGCAGCCGACTGTTTTCACCCCTCCACTTT.

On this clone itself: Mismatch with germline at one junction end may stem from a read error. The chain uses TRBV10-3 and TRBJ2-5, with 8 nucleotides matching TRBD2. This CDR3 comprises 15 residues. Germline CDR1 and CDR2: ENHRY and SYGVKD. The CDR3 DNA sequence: TGTGCCATCGGTGAAGCGGGAGTGCTCCAAGAGACCCAGTACTTC. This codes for CAIGEAGVLQETQYF.